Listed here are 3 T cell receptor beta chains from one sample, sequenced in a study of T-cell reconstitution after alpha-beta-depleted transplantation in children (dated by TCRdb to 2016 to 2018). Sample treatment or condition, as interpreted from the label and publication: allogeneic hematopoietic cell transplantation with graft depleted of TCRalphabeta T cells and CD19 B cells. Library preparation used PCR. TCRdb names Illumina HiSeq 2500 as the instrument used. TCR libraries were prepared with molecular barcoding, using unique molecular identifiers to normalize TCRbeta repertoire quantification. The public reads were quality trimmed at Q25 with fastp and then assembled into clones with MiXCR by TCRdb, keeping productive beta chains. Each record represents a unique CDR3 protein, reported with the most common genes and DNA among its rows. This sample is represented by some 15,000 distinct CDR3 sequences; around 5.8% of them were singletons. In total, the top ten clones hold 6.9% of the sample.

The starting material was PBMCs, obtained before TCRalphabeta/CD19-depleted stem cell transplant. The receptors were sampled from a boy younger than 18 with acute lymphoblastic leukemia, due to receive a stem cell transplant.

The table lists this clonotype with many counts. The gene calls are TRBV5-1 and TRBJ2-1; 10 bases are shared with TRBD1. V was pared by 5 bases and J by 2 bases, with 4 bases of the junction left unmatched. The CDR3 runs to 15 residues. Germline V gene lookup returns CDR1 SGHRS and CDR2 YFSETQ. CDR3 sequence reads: CASRTGTGAYNEQFF. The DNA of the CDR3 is TGCGCCAGCAGAACCGGGACAGGGGCCTACAATGAGCAGTTCTTC.

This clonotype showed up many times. In DNA, the CDR3 is TGTGCCAGCAGTGGGTTTTTGGAAGCTTTCTTT. Translation: CASSGFLEAFF. The chain employs TRBV12-3 or TRBV12-4 and TRBJ1-1, with D hard to call. Trimming stripped 5 bases from V and 8 bases from J, with 9 bases between. The CDR3 length is 11 residues.

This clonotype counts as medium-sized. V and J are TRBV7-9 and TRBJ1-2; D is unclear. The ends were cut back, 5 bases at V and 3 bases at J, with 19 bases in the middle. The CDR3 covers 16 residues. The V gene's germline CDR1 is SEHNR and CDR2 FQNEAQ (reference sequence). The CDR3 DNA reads TGTGCCAGCAGCCAAATCAGAGAGGAACAGTACTATGGCTACACCTTC. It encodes CASSQIREEQYYGYTF. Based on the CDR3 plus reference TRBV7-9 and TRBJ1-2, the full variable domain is DTGVSQNPRHKITKRGQNVTFRCDPISEHNRLYWYRQTLGQGPEFLTYFQNEAQLEKSRLLSDRFSAERPKGSFSTLEIQRTEQGDSAMYLCASSQIREEQYYGYTFGSGTRLTVV.